The rows below give T cell receptor beta chains drawn from one sample of a study of T cell responses to AZD1222 COVID-19 vaccine. Only in-frame clones appear in the TCRdb table, and some are missing; sequencing was by immunoSEQ multiplex PCR. The table has roughly 140,000 clones, 80% to 95% seen once. The sample in question was peripheral blood, obtained 28 days after the second AZD1222 dose. These receptors all stem from an adult who received the AZD1222 COVID-19 vaccine. Each CDR3 is given with its conserved first and last residue. Each record gives: D gene, clone size, J gene, V gene, CDR3 DNA, CDR3 protein. A D gene is named only where the DNA matches it firmly. Clone size is given for some rows only: seen once, a few or many times, or a class if the clone is expanded.

TRBD1 | . | TRBJ2-7 | TRBV3-1/TRBV3-2 | TGTGCCAGCAGCCATACGGGACAGGGCTACGAGCAGTACTTC | CASSHTGQGYEQYF
TRBD1 | few | TRBJ1-2 | TRBV5-6 | TGTGCCAGCAGCTTGGTAGACAGGGAGTATGGCTACACCTTC | CASSLVDREYGYTF
TRBD1 | . | TRBJ1-4 | TRBV5-6 | TGTGCCAGCAGCTTGCTTCAGGGGGCAACTAATGAAAAACTGTTTTTT | CASSLLQGATNEKLFF
. | few | TRBJ2-1 | TRBV19 | TGTGCCAGTAGTGTCGAACCGAGCTCCTACAATGAGCAGTTCTTC | CASSVEPSSYNEQFF
. | . | TRBJ2-5 | TRBV12-3/TRBV12-4 | TGTGCCAGCAGTCGGAGGGGCGGAGGGACCCAGTACTTC | CASSRRGGGTQYF
TRBD2 | . | TRBJ2-1 | TRBV19 | TGTGCCAGTAGTTCTTTCGGGACTAAGGGCCGGCAGTTCTTC | CASSSFGTKGRQFF
. | few | TRBJ2-7 | TRBV5-1 | TGCGCCAGCAGCATGACCATGACCCCCTACGAGCAGTACTTC | CASSMTMTPYEQYF
. | . | TRBJ1-2 | TRBV20-1 | TGCAGTGCTCTTACAAATGGCTACACCTTC | CSALTNGYTF
TRBD1 | few | TRBJ1-6 | TRBV6-2/TRBV6-3 | TGTGCCAGCAGTTTTCGACAGGGGTCCTATAATTCACCCCTCCACTTT | CASSFRQGSYNSPLHF
TRBD1 | . | TRBJ2-5 | TRBV5-1 | TGCGCCAGCAGCTCCGGGACAGGGGGCGAGACCCAGTACTTC | CASSSGTGGETQYF
TRBD2 | . | TRBJ2-3 | TRBV4-2 | TGTGCCAGCAGCCAAGACCAACGCACTAGCGGGTCGACTAGCACAGATACGCAGTATTTT | CASSQDQRTSGSTSTDTQYF
. | . | TRBJ2-3 | TRBV19 | TGTGCCAGCCGGGACGGTTTCACAGATACGCAGTATTTT | CASRDGFTDTQYF
. | . | TRBJ2-7 | TRBV6-1 | TGTGCCAGCAGTGACCTGTACGAGCAGTACTTC | CASSDLYEQYF
. | . | TRBJ2-1 | TRBV6-6 | TGTGCCAGCAGTTCCACCGACCAGAACAATGAGCAGTTCTTC | CASSSTDQNNEQFF
. | once | TRBJ1-4 | TRBV19 | TGTGCCAGTAGTCGAACACGGGATTATAATGAAAAACTGTTTTTT | CASSRTRDYNEKLFF
TRBD1 | . | TRBJ2-7 | TRBV7-9 | TGTGCCAGCAGCCTCGGACAGGGGGAAGGCGAGCAGTACTTC | CASSLGQGEGEQYF
. | once | TRBJ1-2 | TRBV18 | TGTGCCAGCTCACCAGCAGGGGATGGCTACACCTTC | CASSPAGDGYTF
TRBD1 | . | TRBJ2-1 | TRBV19 | TGTGCCAGTACCATGGGGACAGGGTTCTACAATGAGCAGTTCTTC | CASTMGTGFYNEQFF
TRBD1 | . | TRBJ1-1 | TRBV18 | TGTGCCAGCTCACCACGACAGGGCACTGAAGCTTTCTTT | CASSPRQGTEAFF
. | once | TRBJ2-7 | TRBV29-1 | TGCAGCGTTGAAGAACCAGGTCGGGAGCAGTACTTC | CSVEEPGREQYF
. | . | TRBJ2-1 | TRBV19 | TGTGCCAGTGGGCCGGAGGTTGCGCAGTTCTTC | CASGPEVAQFF
TRBD1 | . | TRBJ1-2 | TRBV4-2 | TGTGCCAGCAGCCAAGATGGGGGACAGTCCTATGGCTACACCTTC | CASSQDGGQSYGYTF
. | . | TRBJ2-7 | TRBV9 | TGTGCCAGCAGCGTAGTCGACTCCGAGCAGTACTTC | CASSVVDSEQYF
. | . | TRBJ1-1 | TRBV30 | TGTGCCTGGAGTGTACCTGGGCCCACTGAAGCTTTCTTT | CAWSVPGPTEAFF
. | . | TRBJ1-1 | TRBV12-3/TRBV12-4 | TGTGCCAGCAGTTTGGGGGGCCCTGAAGCTTTCTTT | CASSLGGPEAFF
. | . | TRBJ1-6 | TRBV11-2 | TGTGCCAGCAGCTTAGATTCGGGGTTTTACTCACCCCTCCACTTT | CASSLDSGFYSPLHF
. | . | TRBJ1-2 | TRBV5-1 | TGCGCCAGCAGCTTAGGGAACCCTAACTATGGCTACACCTTC | CASSLGNPNYGYTF
. | . | TRBJ1-5 | TRBV6-4 | TGTGCCAGCAGCACACGGCGGGGTAACAATCAGCCCCAGCATTTT | CASSTRRGNNQPQHF
. | . | TRBJ1-2 | TRBV10-3 | TGTGCCATCAGTGGTGATGGGAGCTATGGCTACACCTTC | CAISGDGSYGYTF
. | . | TRBJ2-7 | TRBV4-2 | TGTGCCAGCAGCCAAGATGAGTGGGGGAAAGACTACGAGCAGTACTTC | CASSQDEWGKDYEQYF
. | . | TRBJ1-1 | TRBV7-9 | TGTGCCAGCAGCTTGGCGGGCGAAGCTTTCTTT | CASSLAGEAFF
TRBD1 | . | TRBJ2-7 | TRBV5-1 | TGCGCCAGCAGCTTGGCAGGACAGGGGTTAAGGTCGGCCTACGAGCAGTACTTC | CASSLAGQGLRSAYEQYF
. | once | TRBJ1-3 | TRBV5-1 | TGCGCCAGCAGCTTGGAAGGGGACCTTTCTGGAAACACCATATATTTT | CASSLEGDLSGNTIYF
. | . | TRBJ2-5 | TRBV7-9 | TGTGCCAGCAGCTTAGGCGCGGGCGTGGAGACCCAGTACTTC | CASSLGAGVETQYF
. | . | TRBJ1-5 | TRBV6-1 | TGTGCCAGCAGTGAACAGGGACTTGGTAGCAATCAGCCCCAGCATTTT | CASSEQGLGSNQPQHF
. | . | TRBJ1-1 | TRBV21-1 | TGTGCCGGAGAGATGACGTACAGGGCTTTAGGTGGCCCTGAAGCTTTCTTT | CAGEMTYRALGGPEAFF
. | . | TRBJ1-6 | TRBV10-3 | TGTGCCATCAGAAACCGGGACGTGAATAATTCACCCCTCCACTTT | CAIRNRDVNNSPLHF
TRBD1 | . | TRBJ1-2 | TRBV6-5 | TGTGCCAGCATAAGGGACAGTGGCTTTGACTATGGCTACACCTTC | CASIRDSGFDYGYTF
. | once | TRBJ1-5 | TRBV12-3/TRBV12-4 | TGTGCCAGCAGTACAGGGCAAGCCCAGCATTTT | CASSTGQAQHF
. | . | TRBJ1-3 | TRBV6-5 | TGTGCCAGCAGACTAACTGAGAGCTCTGGAAACACCATATATTTT | CASRLTESSGNTIYF
. | . | TRBJ1-2 | TRBV6-1 | TGTGCCAGCAGTGAGGAGGGACCCCCATATGGCTACACCTTC | CASSEEGPPYGYTF
. | . | TRBJ2-1 | TRBV20-1 | TGCAGTGCTCTCGATTACAATGAGCAGTTCTTC | CSALDYNEQFF
TRBD1 | . | TRBJ1-6 | TRBV5-1 | TGCGCCAGCAGCTACGACGGACAGGGGAGCTCCTATAATTCACCCCTCCACTTT | CASSYDGQGSSYNSPLHF
. | few | TRBJ1-5 | TRBV12-5 | TGTGCTAGTGGTTTCCCACAGGGTGGTTCCAATCAGCCCCAGCATTTT | CASGFPQGGSNQPQHF
. | . | TRBJ1-5 | TRBV6-5 | TGTGCCAGCTCCGGGGCAGGCAGCAATCAGCCCCAGCATTTT | CASSGAGSNQPQHF
. | . | TRBJ1-5 | TRBV12-5 | TGTGCTAGTGGTTGGGAGGGGACCGGTCAGCCCCAGCATTTT | CASGWEGTGQPQHF
TRBD2 | . | TRBJ2-1 | TRBV5-1 | TGCGCCAGCAGCTTCTCTGGGGACTACTACAATGAGCAGTTCTTC | CASSFSGDYYNEQFF
. | . | TRBJ2-4 | TRBV21-1 | TGTGCCAGCAGCAAAGGGGGTGACGGGGCCAAAAACATTCAGTACTTC | CASSKGGDGAKNIQYF
. | . | TRBJ2-7 | TRBV11-1 | TGTGCCAGCAGCCCGATCTGGGGGGACAGAGCCTACGAGCAGTACTTC | CASSPIWGDRAYEQYF
TRBD1 | once | TRBJ1-1 | TRBV7-2 | TGTGCCAGCAGCTTAGGTCAGGGGGGTGTTACTGAAGCTTTCTTT | CASSLGQGGVTEAFF
TRBD1 | . | TRBJ1-6 | TRBV24-1 | TGTGCCACCAGTGCCCCTGAGGACAGGGGGAATTCACCCCTCCACTTT | CATSAPEDRGNSPLHF
TRBD1 | . | TRBJ2-7 | TRBV19 | TGTGCCAGTAGTATAGATCGGTCGGGACAGGCCCCCGAGCAGTACTTC | CASSIDRSGQAPEQYF
. | . | TRBJ1-1 | TRBV9 | TGTGCCAGCAGCTCCCCCCGGAAGAGCCCCTTGAGGACTGAAGCTTTCTTT | CASSSPRKSPLRTEAFF
. | . | TRBJ1-1 | TRBV30 | TGTGCCTGGATGGAAGACTTAGGGTTAAACACTGAAGCTTTCTTT | CAWMEDLGLNTEAFF
TRBD1 | . | TRBJ1-5 | TRBV18 | TGTGCCAGCTCACCAGGGACAGGGGGCTTCGATCAGCCCCAGCATTTT | CASSPGTGGFDQPQHF